A single sample gave rise to the 14 T cell receptor beta chains below, sequenced in a study of T cell changes during pregnancy in multiple sclerosis. The protocol was immunoSEQ multiplex PCR, while the TCRdb copy is restricted to in-frame clones and leaves out a portion. In the table there are under 50,000 clones, 85% to 95% of which are singletons. Sequences were derived from CD8+ T cells from peripheral blood mononuclear cells, sampled in the second trimester of pregnancy. Receptors originate from a female donor with multiple sclerosis, enrolled in a pregnancy study.

V is TRBV7-9 and J is TRBJ1-5; D is unclear. Germline V gene sequence: CDR1 SEHNR, CDR2 FQNEAQ (reference sequence). The CDR3 contains 13 residues. V was shortened by 1 base and J by 5 bases, with 6 bases between the two germline ends. CDR3 sequence: CASSLGGDQPQHF. The CDR3 DNA follows: TGTGCCAGCAGCTTAGGAGGCGATCAGCCCCAGCATTTT. Together with reference TRBV7-9 and TRBJ1-5, the CDR3 gives the full variable domain: DTGVSQNPRHKITKRGQNVTFRCDPISEHNRLYWYRQTLGQGPEFLTYFQNEAQLEKSRLLSDRFSAERPKGSFSTLEIQRTEQGDSAMYLCASSLGGDQPQHFGDGTRLSIL.

V is TRBV5-1 and J is TRBJ2-6; tentatively, D is TRBD2 (6 bases). CDR1 and CDR2 (germline): SGHRS, YFSETQ. The germline V and J ends were trimmed by 7 bases and 3 bases, with 20 bases remaining between them. The length of the CDR3 is 17 residues. CDR3 sequence: CASGGEEGISGANVLTF. The CDR3 DNA reads TGCGCCAGCGGGGGAGAGGAGGGAATAAGTGGGGCCAACGTCCTGACTTTC.

This clone was seen a single time. The chain's CDR3 is CASSGGVGYGYTF. The CDR3 nucleotides read TGTGCCAGCAGCGGGGGGGTCGGCTATGGCTACACCTTC. The chain uses TRBV7-9 and TRBJ1-2; TRBD1 might be the D (5 bases). This CDR3 is 13 amino acids long. Trimming took off 5 bases at V and 4 bases at J, with 11 bases between the two ends. Germline CDR1 SEHNR, CDR2 FQNEAQ (reference sequence).

This clone was seen just once. The chain carries TRBV11-2 and TRBJ2-7; TRBD1 agrees at 9 bases. The CDR3 covers 15 residues. Germline values: CDR1 SGHAT, CDR2 FQNNGV. Unmatched junction bases numbered 8, after V lost 5 bases and J lost 3 bases. DNA for the CDR3: TGTGCCAGCAGCCCGTTGGGACAGGGAATCTACGAGCAGTACTTC. Its translation is CASSPLGQGIYEQYF.

The chain is built from TRBV29-1 and TRBJ1-2, with 10 bases lining up with TRBD1. Germline assignment: CDR1 SQVTM and CDR2 ANQGSEA. V gave up 3 bases and J gave up 5 bases; unmatched junction bases: 6. The CDR3 length is 14 residues. CDR3 DNA sequence: TGCAGCGTTGAGGACAGGGGGGCCGGGTATGGCTACACCTTC. This gives the protein CSVEDRGAGYGYTF.

This clone showed up just a few times. The CDR3 DNA reads as TGTGCCAGTAGTATAGGAACGGGATTTGAAGCTTTCTTT. Protein sequence: CASSIGTGFEAFF. V usage is TRBV19 and J usage is TRBJ1-1; D remains unclear. CDR3 size: 13 residues. CDR1 is LNHDA and CDR2 is SQIVND in the germline V gene (reference sequence). Between the trimmed V and J ends, which lost 1 base and 7 bases, there was a span of 10 bases. Full variable domain (rest looked up from reference TRBV19 and TRBJ1-1): DGGITQSPKYLFRKEGQNVTLSCEQNLNHDAMYWYRQDPGQGLRLIYYSQIVNDFQKGDIAEGYSVSREKKESFPLTVTSAQKNPTAFYLCASSIGTGFEAFFGQGTRLTVV.

V is TRBV7-9 and J is TRBJ2-7; TRBD1 agrees at 8 bases. The CDR3 extends over 15 amino acids. Germline V gives CDR1 SEHNR, CDR2 FQNEAQ (reference sequence). J gave up 0 bases and V 2 bases, and 3 bases lay outside the gene matches. This chain's CDR3 is CASSLTGGSSYEQYF. The CDR3 DNA follows: TGTGCCAGCAGCTTAACAGGGGGGAGCTCCTACGAGCAGTACTTC.

The chain links TRBV7-2 to TRBJ2-7, with D tentatively TRBD1 (5 bases). This CDR3 has 14 residues. V lost 1 base and J lost 3, with 10 bases in between. Germline V lookup: CDR1 SGHTA, CDR2 FQGNSA. CDR3 sequence (DNA): TGTGCCAGCAGCTTAGGACAGTCACTCTACGAGCAGTACTTC. Its translation: CASSLGQSLYEQYF.

J is TRBJ2-5 and V is TRBV7-8; 9 nucleotides match TRBD1. Germline-derived CDR1 and CDR2 are SGHVS and FQNEAQ. The junction had 6 bases not matched to a gene; V was cut back by 5 bases and J by 2 bases. CDR3 length: 15 amino acids. The CDR3 DNA is TGTGCCAGCAGCAAACCGGGACAGGGACAAGAGACCCAGTACTTC. Protein sequence: CASSKPGQGQETQYF.

The rearrangement uses TRBV7-6 and TRBJ1-1; 10 nucleotides agree with TRBD1. This CDR3 spans 14 amino acids. V trimming: 5 bases; J trimming: 3 bases; junction bases outside the gene matches: 3. Germline CDR1 SGHVS, CDR2 FNYEAQ. The chain's CDR3 is CASSRGQGDTEAFF. CDR3 nucleotide sequence: TGTGCCAGCAGCCGAGGACAGGGGGACACTGAAGCTTTCTTT.

The chain recombines TRBV19 with TRBJ2-3; weak D call: TRBD2 (5 bases). The CDR3 sequence is 16 residues long. The germline V and J ends were trimmed by 0 bases and 3 bases, with 13 bases remaining between them. Germline CDR1 LNHDA, CDR2 SQIVND (reference sequence). DNA for the CDR3: TGTGCCAGTAGTATAGAACGAGGGAGAGGAACAGATACGCAGTATTTT. Translation gives CASSIERGRGTDTQYF.

J is TRBJ2-5 and V is TRBV4-1, with D maybe TRBD1 (6 bases). The CDR3 is made up of 13 amino acids. Germline-derived CDR1 and CDR2 are MGHRA and YSYEKL. The V end was cut by 4 bases, the J end by 7 bases, with 13 bases between. The CDR3 DNA reads as TGCGCCAGCAGCCCCCAAGACAGGAGGACCCAGTACTTC. Protein product: CASSPQDRRTQYF.

The chain combines TRBV27 with TRBJ2-7, with 7 positions matching TRBD1. The J segment lost 6 bases and the V segment lost 2 bases, leaving 7 bases of the junction unmatched. The germline V gene encodes CDR1 MNHEY and CDR2 SMNVEV (reference sequence). The length of the CDR3 is 14 residues. The DNA of the CDR3 is TGTGCCAGCAGTTTAGACGGCAGGGGGATCGAGCAGTACTTC. The encoded protein is CASSLDGRGIEQYF.

The gene calls are TRBV5-4 and TRBJ2-7; D is possibly TRBD1 (6 bases). Germline values: CDR1 SGHNT, CDR2 YYREEE (reference sequence). Trimming cost V 6 bases and J 2 bases, with 15 bases left between them. CDR3 length: 14 residues. CDR3 sequence: CASNRDVPPYEQYF. In nucleotides, the CDR3 is TGTGCCAGCAACAGGGACGTCCCCCCCTACGAGCAGTACTTC.